The 21 T cell receptor beta chains listed next were all sequenced from one sample in a study of cytomegalovirus exposure and HLA in healthy donors. Method: immunoSEQ multiplex PCR; TCRdb's copy keeps in-frame clones and lacks some. The sample lists tens of thousands of clones, 85% to 95% occurring once. Sequenced sample: PBMCs. The receptors derive from a woman aged 18-30 years in good health and CMV-seropositive.

The J gene is TRBJ1-2, the V gene TRBV7-9; 8 positions agree with TRBD1. CDR1 and CDR2 (germline): SEHNR, FQNEAQ (reference sequence). With V trimmed by 5 bases and J by 2 bases, 4 bases remained unmatched. The CDR3 is 14 amino acids. CDR3 sequence reads: CASSPRTGNYGYTF. CDR3 coding DNA: TGTGCCAGCAGCCCCCGGACAGGGAACTATGGCTACACCTTC.

In DNA form, the CDR3 reads TGTGCCAGCAGCGTAGATGGAGGGTCGGGTGAGCAGTTCTTC. Translation: CASSVDGGSGEQFF. The chain couples TRBV9 to TRBJ2-1, with D perhaps TRBD2 (6 bases). Germline lookup yields CDR1 SGDLS and CDR2 YYNGEE. The CDR3 consists of 14 residues. Deletions cut 0 bases from V and 9 bases from J, with 13 bases between.

The V and J genes are TRBV6-5 and TRBJ2-7; D is possibly TRBD1 (6 bases). The germline gives CDR1 MNHEY, CDR2 SVGAGI. This CDR3 is built from 15 residues. V was clipped by 2 bases and J by 0 bases, with 11 bases between them. The CDR3 loop is CASSYADRISYEQYF. DNA of the CDR3: TGTGCCAGCAGTTACGCCGACAGGATCTCCTACGAGCAGTACTTC.

The CDR3 sequence: CASSLWQRGSSYEQYF. In DNA, the CDR3 is TGTGCCAGCAGCTTGTGGCAGCGGGGAAGCTCCTACGAGCAGTACTTC. The V gene is TRBV5-6, the J gene TRBJ2-7, with 7 bases identical to TRBD2. The germline V gene encodes CDR1 SGHDT and CDR2 YYEEEE. This CDR3 has 16 amino acids. Trimming at V came to 1 base and at J to 0 bases, leaving 7 bases not matched to a gene.

In this sample, this clone turned up once. The V call is TRBV6-1, the J call TRBJ1-5; D perhaps matches TRBD1 (5 bases). The CDR3 is 15 residues long. V shed 5 bases and J shed 0 bases, with 11 bases lying between them. CDR1 is MNHNS and CDR2 is SASEGT in the germline V gene. CDR3: CASSLRQYSNQPQHF. The CDR3 DNA is TGTGCCAGCAGTCTCAGACAGTATAGCAATCAGCCCCAGCATTTT.

The chain has TRBV21-1 and TRBJ1-1; the table's D gene call, TRBD1, was not cross checked with the DNA. TRBV21-1 is listed as a pseudogene. The CDR3 loop spans 17 amino acids. The CDR3 nucleotides are TGTGCCAGCAGCAACGCCGGGACAAGTAACAAAAACACTGAAGCTTTCTTT. Encoded protein: CASSNAGTSNKNTEAFF.

In DNA, the CDR3 is TGTGCCAGCAGTTTCCTTCGAACAGGGCCCTATGGCTACACCTTC. Its translation: CASSFLRTGPYGYTF. The rearrangement joins TRBV27 to TRBJ1-2; maybe TRBD1 (6 bases). Germline V lookup: CDR1 MNHEY, CDR2 SMNVEV (reference sequence). This CDR3 contains 15 residues. V lost 3 bases, J lost 4 bases, and 15 bases lay in between.

The gene calls are TRBV7-9 and TRBJ1-1; D may be TRBD1 (6 bases). Germline-derived CDR1 and CDR2 are SEHNR and FQNEAQ (reference sequence). This CDR3 has 16 residues. V shed 4 bases and J shed 4 bases, with 19 bases lying between them. CDR3 DNA: TGTGCCAGCAGCTCACTCAACCCAGGACAGATCACTGAAGCTTTCTTT. Amino acids: CASSSLNPGQITEAFF.

For the CDR3, the DNA is TGTGCCAGCAGTGAAGGTTTAGGTCCAGGGATAGGCGAGACCCAGTACTTC. Its protein product is CASSEGLGPGIGETQYF. The gene calls are TRBV6-1 and TRBJ2-5; a possible D gene is TRBD1 (5 bases). The CDR3 spans 17 residues. Germline values: CDR1 MNHNS, CDR2 SASEGT. The V gene lost 1 base and the J gene lost 5 bases, with 20 bases spanning the gap.

The chain recombines TRBV6-5 with TRBJ2-7; possible D gene TRBD1, 6 bases. The CDR3 is 12 amino acids. Trimming pared 10 bases from V and 9 bases from J, leaving 19 bases between. Germline CDR1 reads MNHEY; CDR2 reads SVGAGI. CDR3 loop: CATAPGQGGQYF. The CDR3, as DNA: TGTGCCACCGCCCCGGGACAAGGTGGGCAGTACTTC.

J is TRBJ2-7 and V is TRBV18; a weak D match, TRBD1 (6 bases). This CDR3 spans 12 amino acids. V lost 6 bases to trimming and J lost 6 bases, with 12 bases between them. Germline CDR1 reads KGHSH; CDR2 reads LQKENI. The CDR3 bases are TGTGCCAGCTCCCCAAGAGGGGGCGAGCAGTACTTC. Translation: CASSPRGGEQYF.

The rearrangement joins TRBV28 to TRBJ1-2; 7 bases map to TRBD1. CDR1 and CDR2 from the germline V gene are MDHEN and SYDVKM. With V trimmed by 5 bases and J by 2 bases, 11 bases remained unmatched. The CDR3 extends over 16 amino acids. CDR3 sequence: CASSHTGALRNYGYTF. CDR3 DNA: TGTGCCAGCAGTCATACAGGGGCGTTAAGAAACTATGGCTACACCTTC.

CDR3 protein: CATTKRGSSGDLTDTQYF. CDR3 bases: TGTGCCACCACCAAGAGAGGGTCCAGCGGGGACCTCACAGATACGCAGTATTTT. The rearrangement links TRBV15 to TRBJ2-3; 7 bases align to TRBD2. In germline, CDR1 is LNHNV, CDR2 YYDKDF (reference sequence). CDR3 size: 18 residues. Unmatched junction bases numbered 18, after V lost 7 bases and J lost 2 bases.

The chain recombines TRBV19 with TRBJ2-7, with D perhaps TRBD2 (6 bases). Looked up from germline, CDR1 is LNHDA and CDR2 is SQIVND (reference sequence). The CDR3 covers 18 residues. V was shortened by 2 bases and J by 6 bases, with 26 bases between the two germline ends. As DNA, the CDR3 is TGTGCCAGTAGTATATCGGGCGGGACCGAAGCTTTTAGGTCCGAGCAGTACTTC. Encoded protein: CASSISGGTEAFRSEQYF. Full variable domain (rest looked up from reference TRBV19 and TRBJ2-7): DGGITQSPKYLFRKEGQNVTLSCEQNLNHDAMYWYRQDPGQGLRLIYYSQIVNDFQKGDIAEGYSVSREKKESFPLTVTSAQKNPTAFYLCASSISGGTEAFRSEQYFGPGTRLTVT.

V gene TRBV5-8 combines with J gene TRBJ2-1, with a possible D match to TRBD2 (6 bases). CDR3 length: 13 amino acids. Trimming removed 4 bases from V and 6 bases from J, with 11 bases in between. CDR1 is SGHTS, CDR2 YDEGEE, per germline. CDR3 nucleotides: TGTGCCAGCAGCCCCGAGCGGGTCAATGAGCAGTTCTTC. Encoded protein: CASSPERVNEQFF.

The DNA of the CDR3 is TGTGCCAGCAGCTTGTCAAACAGGCGAAACACTGAAGCTTTCTTT. It is translated as CASSLSNRRNTEAFF. The chain uses TRBV11-2 and TRBJ1-1; possible D gene TRBD1, 5 bases. Trimming pared 3 bases from V and 2 bases from J, leaving 13 bases between. This CDR3 contains 15 residues. Per germline, CDR1 SGHAT and CDR2 FQNNGV.

The V and J genes are TRBV5-1 and TRBJ2-3; 12 bases map to TRBD2. Per the germline V gene, CDR1 is SGHRS and CDR2 is YFSETQ. V trimming: 4 bases; J trimming: 4 bases; junction bases outside the gene matches: 7. The CDR3 covers 16 residues. The DNA for the CDR3 is TGCGCCAGCAGCCGCCTGACTAGCGGGAGCCCAGATACGCAGTATTTT. It encodes CASSRLTSGSPDTQYF.

This clone has a single count. The V gene is TRBV11-2, the J gene TRBJ2-7, with 10 nucleotides matching TRBD2. CDR3 length: 16 amino acids. Looked up from germline, CDR1 is SGHAT and CDR2 is FQNNGV. V dropped 1 base and J dropped 3; count of bases not matched to a gene: 6. CDR3 region: CASSLGRLAGDYEQYF. CDR3 coding DNA: TGTGCCAGCAGCTTAGGGCGCCTAGCGGGAGACTACGAGCAGTACTTC.

This clone was seen only once. The chain is built from TRBV7-9 and TRBJ2-3; TRBD2 matches 8 bases. The CDR3 length is 15 residues. V shed 5 bases and J 0 bases; nucleotides not matched to a gene: 4. In germline, CDR1 is SEHNR, CDR2 FQNEAQ (reference sequence). CDR3 protein: CASSRTSPSTDTQYF. The CDR3 DNA follows: TGTGCCAGCAGCCGGACTAGCCCTAGCACAGATACGCAGTATTTT.

The chain employs TRBV7-2 and TRBJ2-5, with TRBD2 matching over 10 bases. The V gene end was trimmed by 2 bases and the J gene end by 2 bases; junction bases not matched to a gene: 5. Germline V gene sequence: CDR1 SGHTA, CDR2 FQGNSA. CDR3 length equals 16 residues. Here the CDR3 reads CASSLYSGGGQETQYF. The CDR3 bases are TGTGCCAGCAGCTTATACAGCGGGGGGGGACAAGAGACCCAGTACTTC.

This chain joins TRBV30 and TRBJ2-7; no clear D gene. There are 14 residues in the CDR3. From germline, CDR1 is GTSNPN and CDR2 SVGIG (reference sequence). Trimming took 0 bases from V and 1 from J, leaving 10 bases between them. Here the CDR3 DNA reads TGTGCCTGGAGTGTTGCGCTCGATTCCTACGAGCAGTACTTC. Protein product: CAWSVALDSYEQYF.